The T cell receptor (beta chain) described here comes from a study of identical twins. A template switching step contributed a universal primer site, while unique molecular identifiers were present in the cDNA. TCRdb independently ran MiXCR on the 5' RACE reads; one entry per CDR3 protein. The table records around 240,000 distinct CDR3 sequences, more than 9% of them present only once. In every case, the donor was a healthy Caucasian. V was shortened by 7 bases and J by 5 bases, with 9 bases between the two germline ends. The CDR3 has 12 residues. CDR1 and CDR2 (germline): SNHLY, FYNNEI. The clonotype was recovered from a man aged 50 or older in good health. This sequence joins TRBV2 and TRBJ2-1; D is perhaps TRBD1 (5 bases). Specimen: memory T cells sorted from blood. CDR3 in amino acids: CASKDNNNEQFF. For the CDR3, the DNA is TGTGCCAGCAAGGACAACAACAATGAGCAGTTCTTC. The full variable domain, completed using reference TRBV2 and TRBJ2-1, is EPEVTQTPSHQVTQMGQEVILRCVPISNHLYFYWYRQILGQKVEFLVSFYNNEISEKSEIFDDQFSVERPDGSNFTLKIRSTKLEDSAMYFCASKDNNNEQFFGPGTRLTVL.